This T cell receptor (beta chain) was identified during a study of T cells in Graves' hyperthyroidism and ophthalmopathy. Authors of the study amplified TCR beta CDR3 regions from RNA transcripts. TCR CDR3 regions were first amplified by RT-PCR with HTBI primers. TCRdb used MiXCR to reprocess the multiplex PCR reads, holding one entry per CDR3 protein. The data contain fewer than 750,000 distinct CDR3 sequences, approximately 14% of them seen just once; the ten biggest clones take up roughly 4.5%. Germline values: CDR1 ENHRY, CDR2 SYGVKD. CDR3 length equals 13 residues. Trimming stripped 8 bases from V and 3 bases from J, with 14 bases between. This clonotype was counted at least ten times. Its antigen is undetermined. The study, taken as a whole, reports: It was a median approximately six months before onset that the model predicted ophthalmopathy.

The receptor comes from a woman in her forties with Graves' ophthalmopathy. The chain joins TRBV10-3 to TRBJ2-7; no clear D. Source material: blood. CDR3 protein: CAIGHEHNYEQYF. The CDR3 bases are TGTGCCATCGGTCATGAACACAACTACGAGCAGTACTTC.